Listed here is a single TCR beta chain. This CDR3 comprises 16 residues. Germline loops: CDR1 SGHTS, CDR2 YDEGEE. V was trimmed by 4 bases and J by 3 bases, leaving 17 bases between them. The sample originates from a study of blood T cells in healthy people across ages. Study-level background: There was about one barcoded beta molecule captured by template switching per two T cells.

For the second PCR, which ran for 7 to 11 cycles, a sample-barcoded 5' primer and a J-beta primer mix were used. MiXCR was run by TCRdb on the 5' RACE reads, yielding one entry per CDR3 protein. The sample lists over a million distinct CDR3 sequences; 40% to 50% were seen once. The TCR originated in a woman aged 55-69 years in good health. Sequences were obtained from blood. V is TRBV5-8 and J is TRBJ2-1; tentatively, D is TRBD2 (6 bases). CDR3: CASSPGGSGFYNEQFF. The CDR3 region has the DNA TGTGCCAGCAGCCCCGGGGGTAGCGGCTTCTACAATGAGCAGTTCTTC.